This record concerns one T cell receptor beta chain sequence. Its specificity is unknown. This sample stems from a study of cytotoxic CD8 clonotypes in ibrutinib-treated CLL. About the study: Responses: approximately 25 partial, 2 complete; after median approximately 70 months, roughly 14 stayed remitted, approximately twelve progressed. Mean yields were almost 260,000 productive templates and 80,000 to 95,000 productive rearrangements per sample.

CDR3 length: 15 amino acids. Germline values: CDR1 MRHNA, CDR2 SNTAGT. The ends were cut back, 6 bases at V and 0 bases at J, with 11 bases in the middle. Notes on the study in general: Private clonotypes, not public ones, expanded at ibrutinib response. Higher clonality was seen at ibrutinib response and a return toward baseline at progression.

TCRdb keeps only in-frame clones here, not all; method: immunoSEQ multiplex PCR. The sample holds some 85,000 clones, more than 70% seen once. The rearrangement links TRBV6-4 to TRBJ1-4; D ambiguous. This TCR came from a human donor with chronic lymphocytic leukemia. The sample in question was PBMCs, obtained after 24 months of ibrutinib treatment. The CDR3, as DNA: TGTGCCAGCAGACCTAACGTTGCAACTAATGAAAAACTGTTTTTT. Its translation: CASRPNVATNEKLFF.